This T cell receptor (beta chain) was sequenced in a study of T cell responses to AZD1222 COVID-19 vaccine. The study's findings and limits: After the peak T cell response, and only then, were repertoires sampled.

Germline V gene data show CDR1 as SGHDT and CDR2 as YYEEEE. This CDR3 spans 14 amino acids. V shed 0 bases and J shed 3 bases, with 9 bases lying between them. Turning to this clone: Its matching antigen is unknown.

The assay was immunoSEQ multiplex PCR, and TCRdb's table has in-frame clones only and misses some. The sample lists about 110,000 clones, 94% occurring once. The sample here was peripheral blood, taken 28 days after the second AZD1222 dose. The chain employs TRBV5-6 and TRBJ1-2; tentative D call: TRBD1 (5 bases). The TCR comes from an adult who received the AZD1222 COVID-19 vaccine. As DNA, the CDR3 is TGTGCCAGCAGCTTGGGGGGCATCTACTATGGCTACACCTTC. This sequence encodes CASSLGGIYYGYTF.